Included here is one T cell receptor (beta chain) sequence, with context. These data come from a study of shared clonotypes between healthy human individuals. Genomic DNA from each subset was divided evenly over several immunoSEQ plates. Generated by immunoSEQ multiplex PCR, the TCRdb table keeps only in-frame clones and is missing some. The sample lists approximately 740,000 clones, around 72% occurring once. Germline loops: CDR1 MNHNS, CDR2 SASEGT. J gave up 6 bases and V 6 bases, and 3 bases lay outside the gene matches. The length of the CDR3 is 14 residues. The sequencing input was memory CD4+ T cells sorted from blood. This sample's subset: CD45RA-negative fraction. This receptor was taken from a woman aged 25 to 39 in good health. The genes are TRBV6-1 and TRBJ2-1, with TRBD1 matching 12 bases. As DNA, the CDR3 is TGTGCCAGCAGGGGGACAGGGGGCGTCAATGAGCAGTTCTTC. This codes for CASRGTGGVNEQFF.